These 26 T cell receptor beta chains were sequenced from one sample in a study of CD8+CD57+ T cells in acquired aplastic anemia (dated by TCRdb to the late 2010s). TCRdb shows the sequencer as Illumina HiSeq 2000. TCR beta VDJ combination and CDR3 sequence profiling used genomic DNA as the template. TCRdb took the public reads, trimmed them with fastp at Q25, ran MiXCR for clone calling and kept in-frame beta chains. Entries that share a CDR3 protein sequence are merged under the most common genes and DNA. A total of fewer than 100,000 distinct CDR3 sequences appear in this sample, about half of them only once. The top ten clones comprise approximately 60% of the sample. The sequencing sample was made of sorted CD4+, CD8+, or CD8+CD57+ T cells (not recorded which) from PBMCs. The receptors shown here come from a human donor in good health, serving as a control.

This clonotype appeared many times. V gene TRBV10-3 combines with J gene TRBJ1-1; TRBD1 matches 11 bases. The J segment lost 6 bases and the V segment lost 2 bases, leaving 8 bases of the junction unmatched. Per germline, CDR1 ENHRY and CDR2 SYGVKD. This CDR3 region has 16 residues. The CDR3, as DNA: TGTGCCATCAGTGAGGGGACAGGGGGTCTAATGGCTGAAGCTTTCTTT. This translates into CAISEGTGGLMAEAFF.

This clonotype occurred many times. The chain links TRBV7-6 to TRBJ2-5, with TRBD2 identical over 13 bases. Per the germline V gene, CDR1 is SGHVS and CDR2 is FNYEAQ. The CDR3 consists of 15 residues. After removal of 5 bases from V and 5 bases from J, the junction contained 5 bases not matched to a gene. The CDR3 coding sequence is TGTGCCAGCAGCCTGGAACTAGCGGGAGGGGAGACCCAGTACTTC. Protein sequence: CASSLELAGGETQYF. Variable domain in full (rest from reference TRBV7-6 and TRBJ2-5): GAGVSQSPRYKVTKRGQDVALRCDPISGHVSLYWYRQALGQGPEFLTYFNYEAQQDKSGLPNDRFSAERPEGSISTLTIQRTEQRDSAMYRCASSLELAGGETQYFGPGTRLLVL.

The chain recombines TRBV3-1 with TRBJ2-5; tentatively, D is TRBD2 (5 bases). Trimming cost V 1 base and J 4 bases, with 13 bases left between them. Looked up from germline, CDR1 is LGHDT and CDR2 is YNNKEL (reference sequence). This CDR3 has 15 amino acids. The CDR3 DNA reads TGTGCCAGCAGCCAAGTCGTCGGGATGCGAGAGACCCAGTACTTC. Protein sequence: CASSQVVGMRETQYF.

The V call is TRBV29-1, the J call TRBJ2-1; D is perhaps TRBD1 (6 bases). V was trimmed by 7 bases and J by 2 bases, leaving 15 bases between them. Germline V CDR1 and CDR2: SQVTM, ANQGSEA. The CDR3 is 14 residues long. CDR3 DNA sequence: TGCAGCGCCGTCAGGGGAAGAACCTACAATGAGCAGTTCTTC. This translates into CSAVRGRTYNEQFF.

This CDR3 reads CASSFRGDNPGTDTQYF. The CDR3 DNA is TGTGCCAGCAGTTTCCGGGGGGACAACCCCGGCACAGATACGCAGTATTTT. The rearrangement links TRBV25-1 to TRBJ2-3; tentatively, D is TRBD2 (7 bases). Trimming removed 5 bases from V and 1 base from J, with 19 bases in between. This CDR3 contains 17 residues. Germline V gene lookup returns CDR1 MGHDK and CDR2 SYGVNS.

V gene TRBV15 combines with J gene TRBJ2-7, with D maybe TRBD1 (6 bases). V shed 0 bases and J shed 6 bases, with 12 bases lying between them. Germline loops: CDR1 LNHNV, CDR2 YYDKDF (reference sequence). This CDR3 contains 14 residues. CDR3 sequence: CATSRDRGLGEQYV. As DNA, the CDR3 is TGTGCCACCAGCAGAGACAGGGGTTTGGGCGAGCAGTACGTC.

The sample holds many counts of this clonotype. The CDR3 sequence: CASSVAGDRVGEQYF. Here the CDR3 DNA reads TGTGCCAGCAGCGTAGCTGGAGACAGGGTGGGCGAGCAGTACTTC. The V and J genes are TRBV9 and TRBJ2-7, with 7 bases fitting TRBD1. This CDR3 is 15 amino acids long. V was pared by 0 bases and J by 6 bases, with 9 bases of the junction left unmatched. Germline CDR1 reads SGDLS; CDR2 reads YYNGEE.

The chain combines TRBV10-2 with TRBJ1-5, with D unresolved. CDR3 length: 14 residues. Germline V gene lookup returns CDR1 WSHSY and CDR2 SAAADI. V was cut by 1 base and J by 1 base, with 5 bases left in between. The CDR3: CASSEYMSNQPQHF. In nucleotides, the CDR3 is TGCGCCAGCAGTGAGTATATGAGCAATCAGCCCCAGCATTTT.

The J gene is TRBJ1-1, the V gene TRBV6-1; the match to TRBD1 covers 7 bases. After removal of 6 bases from V and 1 base from J, the junction contained 5 bases not matched to a gene. The CDR3 covers 14 residues. Germline-derived CDR1 and CDR2 are MNHNS and SASEGT. In DNA, the CDR3 is TGTGCCAGCAGAGTAGGGGGCGGGAACACTGAAGCTTTCTTT. Translating gives CASRVGGGNTEAFF.

This clonotype was picked up many times. This chain connects TRBV12-3 or TRBV12-4 to TRBJ1-2; 7 nucleotides align to TRBD1. Trimming took 4 bases from V and 5 from J; bases not matched to a gene: 7. The CDR3 has 14 amino acids. In DNA, the CDR3 is TGTGCCAGCAGTTCCGGGACAGATGGGTATGGCTACACCTTC. Encoded protein: CASSSGTDGYGYTF.

As to this clonotype: An end of the junction does not agree with germline; a read error may underlie this. The CDR3: CVSSPESGAYEQYF. The CDR3 nucleotides read TGTGTCAGCAGCCCCGAATCGGGGGCTTACGAGCAGTACTTC. The chain joins TRBV27 to TRBJ2-7; possibly TRBD1 or TRBD2 for D (6 bases each). This CDR3 region has 14 residues. Germline CDR1 MNHEY, CDR2 SMNVEV (reference sequence).

This clonotype was found many times. V and J are TRBV12-3 or TRBV12-4 and TRBJ1-1; D unclear. V was shortened by 6 bases and J by 2 bases, with 7 bases between the two germline ends. The CDR3 is made up of 12 amino acids. The CDR3 sequence: CASSRFNTEAFF. DNA for the CDR3: TGTGCCAGCAGCAGATTCAACACTGAAGCTTTCTTT.

CDR3 loop: CAGKTQGTGNYEQYF. The CDR3 coding sequence is TGTGCCGGCAAAACCCAAGGGACGGGAAACTACGAGCAGTACTTC. This rearrangement joins TRBV2 to TRBJ2-7; either TRBD1 or TRBD2 may supply D (5 bases each). CDR1 and CDR2 (germline): SNHLY, FYNNEI. The length of the CDR3 is 15 residues. Trimming pared 11 bases from V and 3 bases from J, leaving 23 bases between.

The sample holds many counts of this clonotype. The J gene is TRBJ2-7, the V gene TRBV29-1; D call uncertain. The CDR3 spans 12 residues. Trimming took 4 bases from V and 2 from J, leaving 9 bases between them. Germline CDR1 and CDR2: SQVTM and ANQGSEA. CDR3 nucleotides: TGCAGCGTTGTTGCAGCCACCTACGAGCAGTACTTC. Encoded protein: CSVVAATYEQYF.

A note on this clonotype: An end of the junction differs from the germline gene, which may be a read error. The chain employs TRBV6-1 and TRBJ2-2; 9 bases are a match to TRBD2. Germline V gene lookup returns CDR1 MNHNS and CDR2 SASEGT. The CDR3 consists of 18 residues. DNA of the CDR3: TGTGCCAGCAGTCCGCGGGAGGGCGGGTCGAGTGACACCGGGGAGCTGGTTTTT. This gives the protein CASSPREGGSSDTGELVF.

This clonotype was counted once. The chain employs TRBV29-1 and TRBJ2-7; the D is unclear. V was clipped by 0 bases and J by 2 bases, with 2 bases between them. CDR3 length: 11 residues. Germline CDR1 reads SQVTM; CDR2 reads ANQGSEA. Here the CDR3 reads CSVEDPYEQYF. In nucleotides, the CDR3 is TGCAGCGTTGAAGACCCCTACGAGCAGTACTTC.

This clonotype appeared once. The junction shows a germline mismatch at one end, possibly a read error. The chain couples TRBV10-3 to TRBJ1-6, with a weak D call TRBD1 (5 bases). CDR3 length: 12 amino acids. Germline CDR1 and CDR2: ENHRY and SYGVKD. The CDR3 nucleotides read TGTGCCGTCAGTGATAGGGGATCACCCCTCCACTTT. It is translated as CAVSDRGSPLHF.

This clonotype was counted only a few times. The chain couples TRBV20-1 to TRBJ2-1; TRBD2 matches at 14 bases. The CDR3 spans 16 residues. In germline, CDR1 is DFQATT, CDR2 SNEGSKA (reference sequence). The V gene end was trimmed by 1 base and the J gene end by 10 bases; junction bases not matched to a gene: 9. Here the CDR3 DNA reads TGCAGTGCTAGAGCCGGGCCCGGGACTAGCGGGAGAGAGCAGTTCTTC. Translated, it gives CSARAGPGTSGREQFF.

Many counts were recorded for this clonotype. The rearrangement links TRBV9 to TRBJ2-1; a weak D match, TRBD1 (5 bases). Trimming took 4 bases from V and 2 from J, leaving 13 bases between them. Germline V lookup: CDR1 SGDLS, CDR2 YYNGEE. The CDR3 loop spans 15 amino acids. The CDR3, as DNA: TGTGCCAGCAGCTTCGGACACGCACCCTACAATGAGCAGTTCTTC. Protein: CASSFGHAPYNEQFF.

Turning to this clonotype: The missing conserved phenylalanine or tryptophan at the end of this CDR3 makes a read error likely. The rearrangement joins TRBV2 to TRBJ1-5, with 7 bases identical to TRBD1. Per the germline V gene, CDR1 is SNHLY and CDR2 is FYNNEI. The CDR3 totals 18 residues. V was clipped by 5 bases and J by 4 bases; unmatched bases: 17. The CDR3 region is CASSSEIQNRDRNQPQHS. CDR3 DNA: TGTGCCAGCAGTTCTGAGATTCAGAACCGGGACAGAAATCAGCCCCAGCATTCT.

This clonotype was detected a few times. This rearrangement joins TRBV11-3 to TRBJ1-1; 8 nucleotides line up with TRBD1. The CDR3 spans 15 residues. V lost 5 bases, J lost 4 bases, and 9 bases stayed unmatched. The germline CDR1 and CDR2 sequences are SGHNT and YENEEA. Here the CDR3 reads CASSVYGTGGTEAFF. CDR3 nucleotides: TGTGCCAGCAGCGTGTACGGGACAGGCGGCACTGAAGCTTTCTTT.

V is TRBV10-2 and J is TRBJ2-6; 7 bases are shared with TRBD1. The CDR3 runs 17 residues. V lost 2 bases, J lost 6 bases, and 10 bases stayed unmatched. Germline V gene data show CDR1 as WSHSY and CDR2 as SAAADI. DNA of the CDR3: TGCGCCAGCAGTGAGGACTCCACAGGGGAAGTGGCCAACGTCCTGACTTTC. This translates into CASSEDSTGEVANVLTF.

This CDR3 is CASTIDRGNYEQYF. In DNA form, the CDR3 reads TGCGCCAGCACGATCGACCGGGGAAACTACGAGCAGTACTTC. This sequence joins TRBV10-1 and TRBJ2-7, with D maybe TRBD2 (5 bases). From germline, CDR1 is WNHNN and CDR2 SYGVQD (reference sequence). V lost 7 bases and J 3 bases, leaving 16 bases between the germline ends. The CDR3 contains 14 residues.

The CDR3 region has the DNA TGCAGTGCTCCAAGGACAGGTCTTATCCAAGAGACCCAGTACTTC. This codes for CSAPRTGLIQETQYF. The rearrangement links TRBV20-1 to TRBJ2-5; 7 positions agree with TRBD1. Germline CDR1 reads DFQATT; CDR2 reads SNEGSKA (reference sequence). The J segment lost 1 base and the V segment lost 5 bases, leaving 10 bases of the junction unmatched. This CDR3 is 15 amino acids long.

The chain couples TRBV7-2 to TRBJ2-3; no clear D gene. The CDR3 is 12 residues long. The V and J ends lost 4 bases and 3 bases respectively, with 5 bases between them. Germline V CDR1 and CDR2: SGHTA, FQGNSA. CDR3 bases: TGTGCCAGCAGCTCCAATACAGATACGCAGTATTTT. This gives the protein CASSSNTDTQYF.

This chain joins TRBV7-2 and TRBJ2-5, with D possibly matching TRBD1 (5 bases). CDR3 size: 16 residues. Trimming left V 0 bases short and J 5 bases short, with 16 bases between. Looked up from germline, CDR1 is SGHTA and CDR2 is FQGNSA. As DNA, the CDR3 is TGTGCCAGCAGCTTAGCGGTAGGGGTTTCAGGGGAGACCCAGTACTTC. Translation: CASSLAVGVSGETQYF. Variable domain in full (rest from reference TRBV7-2 and TRBJ2-5): GAGVSQSPSNKVTEKGKDVELRCDPISGHTALYWYRQSLGQGLEFLIYFQGNSAPDKSGLPSDRFSAERTGGSVSTLTIQRTQQEDSAVYLCASSLAVGVSGETQYFGPGTRLLVL.